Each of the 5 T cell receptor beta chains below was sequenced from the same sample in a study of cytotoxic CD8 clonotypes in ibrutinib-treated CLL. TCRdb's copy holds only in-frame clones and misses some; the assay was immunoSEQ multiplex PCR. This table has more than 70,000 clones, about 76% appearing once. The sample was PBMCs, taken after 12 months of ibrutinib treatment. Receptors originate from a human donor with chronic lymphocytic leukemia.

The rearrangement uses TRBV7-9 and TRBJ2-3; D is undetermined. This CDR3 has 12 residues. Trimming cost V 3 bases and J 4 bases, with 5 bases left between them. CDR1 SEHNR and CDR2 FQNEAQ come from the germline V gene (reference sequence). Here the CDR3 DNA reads TGTGCCAGCAGCTTGCGAGCAGATACGCAGTATTTT. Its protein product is CASSLRADTQYF.

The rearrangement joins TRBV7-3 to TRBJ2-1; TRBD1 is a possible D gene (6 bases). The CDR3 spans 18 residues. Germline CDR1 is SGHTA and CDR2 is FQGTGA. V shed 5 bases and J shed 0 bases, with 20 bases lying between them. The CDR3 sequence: CASSTQGLAGSSYNEQFF. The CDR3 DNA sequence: TGTGCCAGCAGCACCCAGGGGCTAGCCGGAAGCTCCTACAATGAGCAGTTCTTC.

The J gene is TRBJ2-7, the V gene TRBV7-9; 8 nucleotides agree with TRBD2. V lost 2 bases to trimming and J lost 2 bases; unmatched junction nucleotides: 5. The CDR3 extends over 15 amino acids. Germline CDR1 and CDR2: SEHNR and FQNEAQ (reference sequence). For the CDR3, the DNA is TGTGCCAGCAGCTTACTGCTAGCGGGTACCTACGAGCAGTACTTC. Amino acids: CASSLLLAGTYEQYF. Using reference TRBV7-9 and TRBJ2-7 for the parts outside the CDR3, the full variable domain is DTGVSQNPRHKITKRGQNVTFRCDPISEHNRLYWYRQTLGQGPEFLTYFQNEAQLEKSRLLSDRFSAERPKGSFSTLEIQRTEQGDSAMYLCASSLLLAGTYEQYFGPGTRLTVT.

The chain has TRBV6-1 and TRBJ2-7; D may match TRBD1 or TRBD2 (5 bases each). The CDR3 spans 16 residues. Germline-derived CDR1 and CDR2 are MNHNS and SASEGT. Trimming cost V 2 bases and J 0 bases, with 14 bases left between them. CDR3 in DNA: TGTGCCAGCAGTGAATTCGGGACGACAAGCTCCTACGAGCAGTACTTC. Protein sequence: CASSEFGTTSSYEQYF.

The CDR3 sequence: CASSQNGNPVSRSYEQYF. The CDR3, as DNA: TGTGCCAGCAGCCAAAACGGGAACCCCGTGTCCCGCTCCTACGAGCAGTACTTC. The genes are TRBV14 and TRBJ2-7, with D possibly matching TRBD2 (5 bases). This CDR3 has 18 residues. The V gene's germline CDR1 is SGHDN and CDR2 FVKESK. Trimming stripped 2 bases from V and 0 bases from J, with 20 bases between.